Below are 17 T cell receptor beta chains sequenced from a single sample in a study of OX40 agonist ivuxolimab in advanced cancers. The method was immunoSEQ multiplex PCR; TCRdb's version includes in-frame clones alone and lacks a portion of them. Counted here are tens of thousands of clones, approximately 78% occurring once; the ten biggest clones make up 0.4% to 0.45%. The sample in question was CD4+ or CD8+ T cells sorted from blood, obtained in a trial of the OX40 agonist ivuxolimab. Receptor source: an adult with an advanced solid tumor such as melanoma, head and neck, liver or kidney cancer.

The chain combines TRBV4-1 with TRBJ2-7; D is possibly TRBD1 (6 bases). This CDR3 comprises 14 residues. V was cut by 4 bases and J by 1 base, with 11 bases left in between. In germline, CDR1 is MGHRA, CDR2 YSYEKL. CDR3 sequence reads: CASSLNTGSYEQYV. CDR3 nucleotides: TGCGCCAGCAGCCTTAATACAGGGTCCTACGAGCAGTACGTC.

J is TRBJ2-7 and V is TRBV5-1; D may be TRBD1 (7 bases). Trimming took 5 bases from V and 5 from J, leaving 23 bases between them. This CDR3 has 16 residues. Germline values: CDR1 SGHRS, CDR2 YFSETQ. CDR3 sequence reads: CASREMAGQHVNEQYF. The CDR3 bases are TGCGCCAGCAGGGAGATGGCGGGACAGCACGTCAACGAGCAGTACTTC.

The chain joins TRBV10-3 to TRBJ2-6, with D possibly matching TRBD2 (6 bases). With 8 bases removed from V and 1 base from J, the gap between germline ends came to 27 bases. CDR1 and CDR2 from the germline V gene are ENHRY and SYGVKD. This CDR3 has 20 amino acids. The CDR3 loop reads CAIRAGPLQRVGSGANVLTF. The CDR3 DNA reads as TGTGCCATCCGAGCAGGGCCCCTACAGCGGGTCGGGTCTGGGGCCAACGTCCTGACTTTC.

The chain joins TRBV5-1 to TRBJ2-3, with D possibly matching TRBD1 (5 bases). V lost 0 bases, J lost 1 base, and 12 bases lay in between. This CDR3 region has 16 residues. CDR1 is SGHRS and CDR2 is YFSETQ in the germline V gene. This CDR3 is CASSLGGGAGTDTQYF. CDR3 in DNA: TGCGCCAGCAGCTTGGGAGGTGGGGCTGGCACAGATACGCAGTATTTT.

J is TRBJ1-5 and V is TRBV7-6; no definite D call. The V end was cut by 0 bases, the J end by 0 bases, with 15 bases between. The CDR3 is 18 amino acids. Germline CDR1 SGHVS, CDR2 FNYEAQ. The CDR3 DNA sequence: TGTGCCAGCAGCTTAGCCTCGTTAAACCCTTATAGCAATCAGCCCCAGCATTTT. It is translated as CASSLASLNPYSNQPQHF. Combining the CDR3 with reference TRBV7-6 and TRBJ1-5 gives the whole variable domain GAGVSQSPRYKVTKRGQDVALRCDPISGHVSLYWYRQALGQGPEFLTYFNYEAQQDKSGLPNDRFSAERPEGSISTLTIQRTEQRDSAMYRCASSLASLNPYSNQPQHFGDGTRLSIL.

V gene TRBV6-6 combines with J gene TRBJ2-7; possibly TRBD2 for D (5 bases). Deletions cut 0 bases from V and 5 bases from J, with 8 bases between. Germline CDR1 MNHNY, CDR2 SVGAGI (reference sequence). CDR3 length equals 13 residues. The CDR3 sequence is CASSYSTGNEQYV. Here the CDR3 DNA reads TGTGCCAGCAGTTACTCGACCGGGAACGAGCAGTACGTC.

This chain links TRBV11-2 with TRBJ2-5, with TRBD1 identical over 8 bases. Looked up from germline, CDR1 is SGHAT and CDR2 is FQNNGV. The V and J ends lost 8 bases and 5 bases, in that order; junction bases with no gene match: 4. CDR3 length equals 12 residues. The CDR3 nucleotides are TGTGCCAGCGGACAGGGCCGGGAGACCCAGTACTTC. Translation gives CASGQGRETQYF.

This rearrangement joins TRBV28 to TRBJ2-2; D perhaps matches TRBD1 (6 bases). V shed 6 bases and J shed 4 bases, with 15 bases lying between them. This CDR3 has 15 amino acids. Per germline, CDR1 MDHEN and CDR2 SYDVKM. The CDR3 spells CASSWQGQGTGELFF. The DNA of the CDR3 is TGTGCCAGCAGCTGGCAGGGGCAGGGCACCGGGGAGCTGTTTTTT.

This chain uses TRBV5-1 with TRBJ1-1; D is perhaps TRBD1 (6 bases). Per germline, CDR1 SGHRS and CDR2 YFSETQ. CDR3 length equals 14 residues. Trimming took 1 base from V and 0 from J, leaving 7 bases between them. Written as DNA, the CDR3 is TGCGCCAGCAGCTTGACAGGGATGAACACTGAAGCTTTCTTT. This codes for CASSLTGMNTEAFF.

Here the CDR3 DNA reads TGTGCCAGCAGTTACGGGCATACCTACGAGCAGTACTTC. Protein sequence: CASSYGHTYEQYF. This sequence joins TRBV6-6 and TRBJ2-7; no definite D call. In germline, CDR1 is MNHNY, CDR2 SVGAGI (reference sequence). Trimming shortened V by 2 bases and J by 2 bases, and 7 bases separated the two germline ends. This CDR3 is built from 13 residues.

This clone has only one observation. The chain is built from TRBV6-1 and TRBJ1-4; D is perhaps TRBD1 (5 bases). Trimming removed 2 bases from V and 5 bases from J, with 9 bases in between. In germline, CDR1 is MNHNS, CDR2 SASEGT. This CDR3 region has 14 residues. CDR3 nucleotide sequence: TGTGCCAGCAGTGAACCGGGGGGGAATGAAAAACTGTTTTTT. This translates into CASSEPGGNEKLFF.

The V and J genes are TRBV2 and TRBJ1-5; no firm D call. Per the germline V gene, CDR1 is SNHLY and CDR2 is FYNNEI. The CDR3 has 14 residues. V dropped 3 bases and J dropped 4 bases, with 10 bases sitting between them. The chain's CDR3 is CASSEASLNQPQHF. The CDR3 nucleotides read TGTGCCAGCAGTGAGGCCAGTCTGAATCAGCCCCAGCATTTT. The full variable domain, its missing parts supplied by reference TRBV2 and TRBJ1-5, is EPEVTQTPSHQVTQMGQEVILRCVPISNHLYFYWYRQILGQKVEFLVSFYNNEISEKSEIFDDQFSVERPDGSNFTLKIRSTKLEDSAMYFCASSEASLNQPQHFGDGTRLSIL.

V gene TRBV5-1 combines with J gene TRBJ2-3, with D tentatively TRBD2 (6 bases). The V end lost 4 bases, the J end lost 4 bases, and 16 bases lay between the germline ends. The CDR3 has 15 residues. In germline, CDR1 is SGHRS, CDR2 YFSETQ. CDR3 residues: CASSRGTPGADTQYF. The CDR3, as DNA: TGCGCCAGCAGCCGCGGGACTCCCGGGGCAGATACGCAGTATTTT.

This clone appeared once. CDR3: CASSLVIYMAFF. Here the CDR3 DNA reads TGTGCCAGCAGCTTAGTCATCTATATGGCTTTCTTT. The gene calls are TRBV11-2 and TRBJ1-1; D ambiguous. Germline CDR1 SGHAT, CDR2 FQNNGV. The CDR3 has 12 amino acids. V lost 1 base and J lost 11, with 11 bases in between.

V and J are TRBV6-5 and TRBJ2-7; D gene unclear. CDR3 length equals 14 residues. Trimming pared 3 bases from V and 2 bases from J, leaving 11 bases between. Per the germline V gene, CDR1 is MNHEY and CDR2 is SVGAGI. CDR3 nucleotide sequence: TGTGCCAGCAGTTATTTTGGCGGTACCTACGAGCAGTACTTC. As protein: CASSYFGGTYEQYF.

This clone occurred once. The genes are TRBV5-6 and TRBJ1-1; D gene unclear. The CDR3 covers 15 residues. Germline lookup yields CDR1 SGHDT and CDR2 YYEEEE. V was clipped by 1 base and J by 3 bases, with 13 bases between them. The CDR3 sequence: CASSLTPEGYTEAFF. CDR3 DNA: TGTGCCAGCAGCTTGACTCCAGAGGGTTACACTGAAGCTTTCTTT.

In DNA form, the CDR3 reads TGTGCCAGTAGTATAGTCGCAGGGGCGAACACTGAAGCTTTCTTT. It translates to CASSIVAGANTEAFF. The V call is TRBV19, the J call TRBJ1-1; D is perhaps TRBD1 (6 bases). This CDR3 has 15 residues. Trimming took off 1 base at V and 1 base at J, with 10 bases between the two ends. The V gene's germline CDR1 is LNHDA and CDR2 SQIVND (reference sequence).